The 6 T cell receptor beta chains listed next were all sequenced from one sample in a study of shared clonotypes between healthy human individuals. Sequenced by immunoSEQ multiplex PCR; TCRdb stores in-frame clones only, minus some. The sample carries around 1,000,000 clones, approximately 80% recorded once. Sequenced input: memory CD4+ T cells from PBMCs. The subset is: CD45RA-negative fraction. These receptors were taken from a man aged 18 to 35 in good health. Some clones in this sample may be carry-over from other donors' samples.

This clone was detected many times. V gene TRBV20-1 combines with J gene TRBJ1-1; D gene uncertain. The CDR3 sequence is 11 residues long. V shed 2 bases and J shed 4 bases, with 5 bases lying between them. In germline, CDR1 is DFQATT, CDR2 SNEGSKA (reference sequence). This CDR3 is CSARYSTEAFF. The CDR3, as DNA: TGCAGTGCTAGATATAGCACTGAAGCTTTCTTT.

CDR3 bases: TGTGCCAGCCTTAGACAGGGTGGCGAAAAACTGTTTTTT. Its protein is CASLRQGGEKLFF. J is TRBJ1-4 and V is TRBV6-1; TRBD1 matches 7 bases. Germline assignment: CDR1 MNHNS and CDR2 SASEGT. The trim removed 8 bases at V and 8 bases at J, leaving 8 bases unmatched. The CDR3 has 13 residues.

A word on this clone: This sequence may be a read error, since a much larger clone differs from it by one base. This sequence joins TRBV11-2 and TRBJ1-1, with unresolved D. V gave up 1 base and J gave up 3 bases, with 9 bases separating them. In germline, CDR1 is SGHAT, CDR2 FQNNGV. The CDR3 spans 14 residues. CDR3 protein: CASSLAGFHTEAFF. DNA of the CDR3: TGTGCCAGCAGCTTAGCCGGGTTTCACACTGAAGCTTTCTTT.

The J gene is TRBJ1-1, the V gene TRBV11-2, with no clear D. The CDR3 extends over 15 amino acids. V lost 4 bases and J 7 bases, leaving 19 bases between the germline ends. In germline, CDR1 is SGHAT, CDR2 FQNNGV. CDR3 bases: TGTGCCAGCAGCTCCCCAATCACGAGACGGATTGAAGCTTTCTTT. Translation: CASSSPITRRIEAFF. Full variable domain (missing parts from reference TRBV11-2 and TRBJ1-1): EAGVAQSPRYKIIEKRQSVAFWCNPISGHATLYWYQQILGQGPKLLIQFQNNGVVDDSQLPKDRFSAERLKGVDSTLKIQPAKLEDSAVYLCASSSPITRRIEAFFGQGTRLTVV.

The chain uses TRBV5-8 and TRBJ1-4; TRBD1 agrees at 8 bases. In germline, CDR1 is SGHTS, CDR2 YDEGEE. Trimming at V came to 4 bases and at J to 8 bases, leaving 7 bases not matched to a gene. The CDR3 is 14 residues long. The CDR3 DNA reads TGTGCCAGCAGCGAGACAGGGGTCGGCGAAAAACTGTTTTTT. Its translation is CASSETGVGEKLFF.

Note on this clone: Other DNA sequences in the same sample also yield this CDR3. The chain joins TRBV18 to TRBJ1-2; no definite D call. V lost 2 bases and J 3 bases, leaving 7 bases between the germline ends. CDR1 is KGHSH, CDR2 LQKENI, per germline. CDR3 length equals 13 residues. The chain's CDR3 is CASSPSEDYGYTF. The DNA for the CDR3 is TGTGCCAGCTCACCATCGGAGGACTATGGCTACACCTTC.